Below, 23 T cell receptor beta chains from the same sample are listed, as sequenced in a study of cytomegalovirus exposure and HLA in healthy donors. Primers included in the PCR were 60 Vbeta and 13 Jbeta primers. The data were produced by immunoSEQ multiplex PCR, yet TCRdb's version contains in-frame clones alone and is incomplete. The sample carries under 130,000 clones, approximately 79% recorded once. The sample taken for sequencing was PBMCs. These receptor sequences come from a man aged 25 to 45 in good health and CMV-seropositive.

The J gene is TRBJ2-5, the V gene TRBV7-9; 7 bases match TRBD1. Gene TRBJ2-7 matches the end of the DNA better, so the J call may be wrong. Germline V gene data show CDR1 as SEHNR and CDR2 as FQNEAQ (reference sequence). The CDR3 length is 14 residues. The CDR3 region has the DNA TGTGCCAGCAGCGCCCGGGACAGAGGGTACGAGCAGTACTTC. This codes for CASSARDRGYEQYF.

V usage is TRBV5-4 and J usage is TRBJ2-1, with D maybe TRBD2 (6 bases). Deletions cut 6 bases from V and 4 bases from J, with 20 bases between. Germline CDR1 is SGHNT and CDR2 is YYREEE (reference sequence). CDR3 length: 16 residues. This chain's CDR3 is CASIIYGTSEYNEQFF. The CDR3 region has the DNA TGTGCCAGCATCATTTACGGGACTTCGGAATACAATGAGCAGTTCTTC.

The V and J genes are TRBV2 and TRBJ2-1; the D gene is possibly TRBD1 (5 bases). Trimming removed 6 bases from V and 6 bases from J, with 9 bases in between. Germline V gene data show CDR1 as SNHLY and CDR2 as FYNNEI. The CDR3 totals 12 residues. CDR3 nucleotide sequence: TGTGCCAGCAGAGACAGCATCAATGAGCAGTTCTTC. Encoded protein: CASRDSINEQFF.

The CDR3, as DNA: TGCGCCAGCAGCCTAACCAACAGGGGGGCATTCAATCAGCCCCAGCATTTT. It codes for CASSLTNRGAFNQPQHF. The chain has TRBV4-1 and TRBJ1-5; 8 bases fit TRBD1. The CDR3 length is 17 residues. The J segment lost 3 bases and the V segment lost 4 bases, leaving 11 bases of the junction unmatched. Germline V gives CDR1 MGHRA, CDR2 YSYEKL.

The chain is built from TRBV30 and TRBJ2-1; a weak D match, TRBD2 (7 bases). Per the germline V gene, CDR1 is GTSNPN and CDR2 is SVGIG (reference sequence). The CDR3 contains 15 residues. Trimming took off 0 bases at V and 2 bases at J, with 11 bases between the two ends. CDR3 loop: CAWSVLGGPYNEQFF. The CDR3 DNA reads TGTGCCTGGAGTGTACTGGGGGGGCCCTACAATGAGCAGTTCTTC. Based on the CDR3 plus reference TRBV30 and TRBJ2-1, the full variable domain is SQTIHQWPATLVQPVGSPLSLECTVEGTSNPNLYWYRQAAGRGLQLLFYSVGIGQISSEVPQNLSASRPQDRQFILSSKKLLLSDSGFYLCAWSVLGGPYNEQFFGPGTRLTVL.

This clone was observed a handful of times. CDR3 bases: TGTGCCAGCAGTTTTCCACCGGCGAGGAGCACAGATACGCAGTATTTT. It translates to CASSFPPARSTDTQYF. The chain is built from TRBV6-5 and TRBJ2-3; D is unclear. The ends were cut back, 4 bases at V and 0 bases at J, with 14 bases in the middle. The CDR3 length is 16 residues. The V gene's germline CDR1 is MNHEY and CDR2 SVGAGI.

The chain couples TRBV29-1 to TRBJ1-2; D not certain. This CDR3 region has 13 residues. V lost 5 bases, J lost 4 bases, and 14 bases lay in between. CDR1 and CDR2 from the germline V gene are SQVTM and ANQGSEA. This chain's CDR3 is CSVSRFSGYGYTF. The CDR3 nucleotides are TGCAGCGTTTCGCGGTTTTCTGGCTATGGCTACACCTTC.

V usage is TRBV2 and J usage is TRBJ1-2; D possibly corresponds to TRBD1 (6 bases). This CDR3 has 15 residues. Germline assignment: CDR1 SNHLY and CDR2 FYNNEI. The germline V and J ends were trimmed by 0 bases and 4 bases, with 12 bases remaining between them. CDR3: CASSEAPRTAYGYTF. CDR3 nucleotides: TGTGCCAGCAGTGAAGCGCCCAGGACAGCCTATGGCTACACCTTC.

The chain recombines TRBV7-6 with TRBJ1-1, with D tentatively TRBD1 (6 bases). The V gene lost 5 bases and the J gene lost 4 bases, with 17 bases spanning the gap. Germline loops: CDR1 SGHVS, CDR2 FNYEAQ. The CDR3 totals 15 residues. The CDR3 nucleotides are TGTGCCAGCAGCAATATGGGGGGAGGGGGCACTGAAGCTTTCTTT. Residues: CASSNMGGGGTEAFF.

This clone was counted between two and nine times. The chain combines TRBV4-1 with TRBJ1-3, with D unresolved. The CDR3 is 15 residues long. Germline V gene sequence: CDR1 MGHRA, CDR2 YSYEKL. V lost 1 base to trimming and J lost 0 bases, with 7 bases between them. This CDR3 is CASSQVGASGNTIYF. The DNA for the CDR3 is TGCGCCAGCAGCCAAGTGGGAGCCTCTGGAAACACCATATATTTT.

The chain is built from TRBV4-1 and TRBJ1-1; a weak D match, TRBD1 (5 bases). This CDR3 region has 14 residues. V dropped 4 bases and J dropped 4 bases, with 13 bases sitting between them. Germline loops: CDR1 MGHRA, CDR2 YSYEKL. CDR3 residues: CASSLRQSFTEAFF. The CDR3 bases are TGCGCCAGCAGCCTCCGACAGTCCTTCACTGAAGCTTTCTTT.

The sample holds a few counts of this clone. The chain couples TRBV5-5 to TRBJ2-2, with D possibly matching TRBD1 (6 bases). Trimming took off 3 bases at V and 1 base at J, with 10 bases between the two ends. Germline V gene sequence: CDR1 SGHKS, CDR2 YYEKEE (reference sequence). The CDR3 spans 15 residues. The DNA of the CDR3 is TGTGCCAGCAGCTACGGGACACTGAACACCGGGGAGCTGTTTTTT. Its protein product is CASSYGTLNTGELFF.

The chain carries TRBV15 and TRBJ1-5, with 9 nucleotides matching TRBD1. Germline V gene lookup returns CDR1 LNHNV and CDR2 YYDKDF (reference sequence). This CDR3 has 17 amino acids. The trim removed 3 bases at V and 0 bases at J, leaving 6 bases unmatched. CDR3 in DNA: TGTGCCACCAGCAGCGGACAGGGGTTCTATAGCAATCAGCCCCAGCATTTT. Translating it yields CATSSGQGFYSNQPQHF.

This clone was picked up one time. This rearrangement joins TRBV2 to TRBJ2-6; possible D gene TRBD1, 6 bases. In germline, CDR1 is SNHLY, CDR2 FYNNEI. V dropped 4 bases and J dropped 4 bases, with 14 bases sitting between them. The CDR3 runs 16 residues. This CDR3 is CASSVQGTSGANVLTF. The CDR3 region has the DNA TGTGCCAGCAGTGTGCAGGGGACCTCAGGGGCCAACGTCCTGACTTTC.

Here the CDR3 reads CAWSVHAGNEQFF. CDR3 DNA sequence: TGTGCCTGGAGTGTACATGCGGGGAATGAGCAGTTCTTC. The genes are TRBV30 and TRBJ2-1; maybe TRBD2 (6 bases). This CDR3 spans 13 amino acids. V dropped 0 bases and J dropped 7 bases, with 10 bases sitting between them. CDR1 is GTSNPN, CDR2 SVGIG, per germline (reference sequence).

The gene calls are TRBV2 and TRBJ2-1, with TRBD2 as a possible D gene (6 bases). The CDR3 is 12 amino acids. V lost 6 bases and J lost 5, with 8 bases in between. The germline gives CDR1 SNHLY, CDR2 FYNNEI. CDR3 DNA: TGTGCCAGCAGCCCGGGAGACAATGAGCAGTTCTTC. Translating gives CASSPGDNEQFF.

The chain links TRBV11-2 to TRBJ1-1; D unresolved. Germline assignment: CDR1 SGHAT and CDR2 FQNNGV. Trimming removed 1 base from V and 4 bases from J, with 10 bases in between. CDR3 size: 14 residues. The CDR3 spells CASSLVQDGTEAFF. The CDR3 DNA reads as TGTGCCAGCAGCTTAGTTCAGGATGGCACTGAAGCTTTCTTT.

V and J are TRBV7-3 and TRBJ1-3, with TRBD1 as a possible D gene (5 bases). V was trimmed by 4 bases and J by 3 bases, leaving 10 bases between them. The CDR3 is 14 amino acids. The germline V gene has CDR1 SGHTA and CDR2 FQGTGA. The CDR3 spells CASSSDRDGNTIYF. The CDR3 DNA is TGTGCCAGCAGCTCCGACAGAGATGGAAACACCATATATTTT. The entire variable domain, with the rest obtained from reference TRBV7-3 and TRBJ1-3, is as follows: GAGVSQTPSNKVTEKGKYVELRCDPISGHTALYWYRQSLGQGPEFLIYFQGTGAADDSGLPNDRFFAVRPEGSVSTLKIQRTERGDSAVYLCASSSDRDGNTIYFGEGSWLTVV.

This clone was detected only once. The rearrangement joins TRBV29-1 to TRBJ1-1, with 9 bases lining up with TRBD1. The CDR3 spans 13 residues. Trimming removed 6 bases from V and 5 bases from J; junction bases left unmatched: 7. In germline, CDR1 is SQVTM, CDR2 ANQGSEA. The CDR3 coding sequence is TGCAGCGTCGGACAGGGGAAGGAAACTGAAGCTTTCTTT. Encoded protein: CSVGQGKETEAFF.

This clone turned up a few times. The chain couples TRBV7-8 to TRBJ1-1, with 7 bases lining up with TRBD1. After removal of 8 bases from V and 2 bases from J, the junction contained 11 bases not matched to a gene. CDR3 length: 15 amino acids. Germline loops: CDR1 SGHVS, CDR2 FQNEAQ. In DNA, the CDR3 is TGTGCCAGCGCCGTGCCTAGACAGGGTAACACTGAAGCTTTCTTT. Translating it yields CASAVPRQGNTEAFF. Complete variable domain (other parts from reference TRBV7-8 and TRBJ1-1): GAGVSQSPRYKVAKRGQDVALRCDPISGHVSLFWYQQALGQGPEFLTYFQNEAQLDKSGLPSDRFFAERPEGSVSTLKIQRTQQEDSAVYLCASAVPRQGNTEAFFGQGTRLTVV.

Comments on this clone: The junction departs from germline at one end; a sequencing error may be responsible. The rearrangement joins TRBV7-7 to TRBJ2-3; 8 bases are a match to TRBD2. CDR1 and CDR2 from the germline V gene are SSHAT and FNYEAQ (reference sequence). This CDR3 is built from 17 residues. CDR3 bases: TGTGCTAGCAGCTTAGGTCGTCCGGGACTAGGAGCAGATACGCAGTATTTT. It translates to CASSLGRPGLGADTQYF.

The sample holds a few counts of this clone. This chain connects TRBV15 to TRBJ1-1, with D perhaps matching TRBD1 (5 bases). The CDR3 has 14 residues. Trimming cost V 3 bases and J 4 bases, with 12 bases left between them. Germline V lookup: CDR1 LNHNV, CDR2 YYDKDF (reference sequence). Written as DNA, the CDR3 is TGTGCCACCAGCAGGCAGGGCGGGGGCACTGAAGCTTTCTTT. This gives the protein CATSRQGGGTEAFF.

V is TRBV6-1 and J is TRBJ1-1; TRBD1 agrees at 8 bases. Germline V lookup: CDR1 MNHNS, CDR2 SASEGT. CDR3 length: 16 amino acids. With 4 bases clipped from V and 2 bases from J, the junction kept 9 bases outside the gene matches. The CDR3: CASSAAGQVLNTEAFF. The CDR3 DNA reads TGTGCCAGCAGTGCGGCGGGACAGGTACTAAACACTGAAGCTTTCTTT.